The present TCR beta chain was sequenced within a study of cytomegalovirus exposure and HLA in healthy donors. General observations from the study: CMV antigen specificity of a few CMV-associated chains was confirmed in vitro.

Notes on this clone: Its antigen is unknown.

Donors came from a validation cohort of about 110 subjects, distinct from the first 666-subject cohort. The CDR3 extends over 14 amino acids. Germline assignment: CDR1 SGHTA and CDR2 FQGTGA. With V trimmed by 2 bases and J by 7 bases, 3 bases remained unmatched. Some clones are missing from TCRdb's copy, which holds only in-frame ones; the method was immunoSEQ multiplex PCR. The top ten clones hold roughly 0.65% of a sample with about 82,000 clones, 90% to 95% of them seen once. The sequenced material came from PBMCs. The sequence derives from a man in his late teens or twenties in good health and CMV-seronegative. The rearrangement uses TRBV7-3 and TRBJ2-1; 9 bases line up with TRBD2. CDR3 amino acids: CASSLGLATNEQFF. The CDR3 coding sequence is TGTGCCAGCAGCTTAGGACTAGCGACGAATGAGCAGTTCTTC.